The entry that follows covers one TCR beta chain sequence. Its antigen remains unidentified. 60 Vbeta and 13 Jbeta primers were used in PCR. Assay: immunoSEQ multiplex PCR; the TCRdb copy retains only in-frame clones and omits some. The listing contains 65,000 to 95,000 clones. These data originate in a study of cytomegalovirus exposure and HLA in healthy donors. In the study overall: Earlier findings included approximately 120 million unique TCR beta sequences obtained from about 180 million T cells. Overall study results and limits: Most TCRs appeared rarely, but some public TCRs recurred in many donors. A later analysis reportedly found fewer N-insertions in an Asian-associated ancestry cluster than the roughly 670-donor mean.

CDR1 and CDR2 from the germline V gene are WSHSY and SAAADI. The CDR3 runs 14 residues. The junction had 4 bases not matched to a gene; V was cut back by 6 bases and J by 3 bases. Those who donated were healthy bone marrow donors. This sequence originates from a female donor in good health and CMV-seropositive. What was sequenced was PBMCs. The chain is built from TRBV10-2 and TRBJ2-7; 11 bases map to TRBD1. The CDR3 sequence: CASSLGTGGYEQYF. The CDR3 nucleotides read TGCGCCAGCAGCCTCGGGACAGGGGGCTACGAGCAGTACTTC.